Listed here is a single T cell receptor (beta chain). The CDR3 contains 16 residues. Germline loops: CDR1 KGHDR, CDR2 SFDVKD. Unmatched junction bases numbered 8, after V lost 4 bases and J lost 4 bases. This entry belongs to a study of blood T cell repertoires in COVID-19. Study information: Italy, Spain and the United States were the sources of the convalescent and acute COVID-19 samples. T cells, B-cell-depleted T cells, or PBMCs supplied cDNA or gDNA.

Original data processing: For nucleated cells, counts were estimated from reference gene primer amplification. This table comes from immunoSEQ multiplex PCR, and its TCRdb copy is limited to in-frame clones, with some not included. V and J calls and clone size are those listed in that table; D and trimming were worked out from the DNA. The sample lists about 190,000 clones; roughly 78% were seen once. V usage is TRBV24-1 and J usage is TRBJ1-2, with 10 bases matching TRBD1. This clonotype was sampled from a woman older than 75 with active or convalescent COVID-19. Input material: peripheral blood. CDR3 loop: CATSDPGTGEVYGYTF. In DNA, the CDR3 is TGTGCCACCAGTGACCCCGGGACAGGGGAAGTCTATGGCTACACCTTC.